The TCR beta chain under discussion was sequenced for a study of blood T cell repertoires in COVID-19. This CDR3 has 13 amino acids. Germline CDR1 GTSNPN, CDR2 SVGIG (reference sequence). Trimming pared 2 bases from V and 8 bases from J, leaving 10 bases between. Using immunoSEQ multiplex PCR, the repertoire was profiled, and TCRdb retains in-frame clones only, with some absent. The sample shows about 40,000 clones, about 86% of them seen only once. The sample consisted of peripheral blood. The chain joins TRBV30 to TRBJ1-6; a weak D match, TRBD1 (5 bases). This receptor was obtained from a human donor with acute or convalescent COVID-19. The donor label of this sample is uncertain. CDR3 in amino acids: CAWSLTGDSPLHF. CDR3 bases: TGTGCCTGGAGTCTTACGGGGGATTCACCCCTCCACTTT.